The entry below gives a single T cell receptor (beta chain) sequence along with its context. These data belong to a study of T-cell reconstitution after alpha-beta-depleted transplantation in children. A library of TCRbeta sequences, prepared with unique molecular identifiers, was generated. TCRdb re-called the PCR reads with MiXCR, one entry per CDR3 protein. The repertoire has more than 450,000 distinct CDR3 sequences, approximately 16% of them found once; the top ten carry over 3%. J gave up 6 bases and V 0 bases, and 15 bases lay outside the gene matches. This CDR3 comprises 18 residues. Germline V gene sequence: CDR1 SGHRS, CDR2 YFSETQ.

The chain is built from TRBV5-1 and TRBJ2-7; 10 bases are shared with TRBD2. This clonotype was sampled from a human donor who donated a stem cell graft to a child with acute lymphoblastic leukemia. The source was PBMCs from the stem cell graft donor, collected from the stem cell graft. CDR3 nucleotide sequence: TGCGCCAGCAGCTTGGCCTCGGCTAGCGGGGGCTTTAGGGGCGAGCAGTACTTC. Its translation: CASSLASASGGFRGEQYF.